This T cell receptor (beta chain) originates from a study of CD8 T cells in ankylosing spondylitis (dated by TCRdb to the late 2010s). In terms of the full investigation: The study profiled T cell receptor beta repertoires in healthy donors and ankylosing spondylitis patients to find disease-linked TCR variants. The full study cohort comprised about 24 ankylosing spondylitis patients and 85 to 120 healthy donors. Peripheral blood samples were taken, and synovial fluid was additionally collected from ankylosing spondylitis patients.

What the research found in general, with its limitations: A CD8+ phenotype was shown by the disease-linked clones, which were found at relatively low frequencies in peripheral blood. Some motif variants were previously reported in synovial fluid and blood of reactive arthritis patients, suggesting common disease-initiation mechanisms. Significant enrichment of the disease-linked clones was reported in matched synovial fluid samples from ankylosing spondylitis patients. A TCR beta motif made up of several highly homologous amino acid variants appeared to be characteristic of blood from ankylosing spondylitis patients.

Synovial fluid samples were matched to blood samples from the same ankylosing spondylitis patients. This clonotype was picked up a small number of times. The antigen it recognizes is unknown. No base quality values were provided; no much bigger clone lies one nucleotide off. From a lookup of the germline V gene (reference sequence), CDR1 and CDR2 are LGHDT and YNNKEL. Including cysteine and phenylalanine, the CDR3 has 14 amino acids. Only the CDR3 DNA is retained, 42 bases long and in frame from the first base. Trimming at the junction amounts to 4 bases on V and 6 bases on J, and the germline ends lie 12 bases apart. The instrument was an Illumina HiSeq 2500. Quantitative 5'-RACE with molecular barcodes was the method used to prepare the TCR beta libraries. Per the source publication's procedure: A new computational method based on a probabilistic model of VDJ rearrangement was used to identify disease-linked TCR variants. The public reads were reprocessed in TCRdb via fastp at Q25 and MiXCR, keeping in-frame beta chains. Each CDR3 protein gets just one entry, which takes the most common genes and DNA from the rows behind it. The V and J calls here are based on TCRdb, not the publication. Within this sample are fewer than 130,000 distinct CDR3 sequences, with less than 25% of them counted one time only. Clones ranked in the top ten supply over 9% of the sample.

The sequence was collected from a male donor with ankylosing spondylitis. The sequence links TRBV3-1 to TRBJ2-2; TRBD2 might be the D gene, on 6 matching bases. The sequencing input was synovial fluid, either unsorted or a sorted T cell fraction (not recorded which). CDR3 reads: CASSPSSGAGELFF. The nucleotide sequence reads as follows: TGTGCCAGCAGCCCGTCGTCGGGGGCCGGGGAGCTGTTTTTT.